The 27 T cell receptor beta chains given below trace back to one sample, sequenced in a study of T cell repertoires in cytomegalovirus infection. TCRdb reprocessed the reads via MiXCR and lists one record per CDR3 protein. The sample records around 450,000 distinct CDR3 sequences, 30% to 40% being singletons. Input material: PBMCs. All receptors derive from a human donor in good health (CMV status not recorded). Some clones in this sample may be carry-over from other donors' samples.

In nucleotides, the CDR3 is TGTGCCACCAGCAGAGATCCAATTAGTAGGGTCCAAGAGACCCAGTACTTC. Translating gives CATSRDPISRVQETQYF. This chain connects TRBV15 to TRBJ2-5, with no clear D. The V and J ends lost 0 bases and 1 base respectively, with 15 bases between them. This CDR3 spans 17 amino acids. Germline CDR1 is LNHNV and CDR2 is YYDKDF (reference sequence).

V usage is TRBV4-3 and J usage is TRBJ2-6, with D tentatively TRBD2 (5 bases). Trimming shortened V by 4 bases and J by 3 bases, and 10 bases separated the two germline ends. CDR1 LGHNA and CDR2 YSLEER come from the germline V gene. The CDR3 loop spans 15 amino acids. The CDR3 DNA follows: TGCGCCAGCAGCCCCACCGGGATTGGGGCCAACGTCCTGACTTTC. Translating it yields CASSPTGIGANVLTF.

This clonotype was seen ten or more times. This chain uses TRBV6-2 or TRBV6-3 with TRBJ1-1; D not resolved. Germline V lookup: CDR1 MNHEY, CDR2 SVGEGT. The CDR3 sequence is 15 residues long. The V end lost 0 bases, the J end lost 4 bases, and 12 bases lay between the germline ends. The CDR3 is CASSYSFGVSTEAFF. CDR3 in DNA: TGTGCCAGCAGTTACTCGTTCGGGGTGAGCACTGAAGCTTTCTTT.

The CDR3 is CATTDSPPGELFF. The DNA of the CDR3 is TGTGCCACCACCGACAGCCCCCCAGGGGAGCTGTTTTTT. The chain has TRBV24-1 and TRBJ2-2, with TRBD1 as a possible D gene (5 bases). V lost 8 bases and J lost 8, with 14 bases in between. The CDR3 totals 13 residues. Germline lookup yields CDR1 KGHDR and CDR2 SFDVKD.

This clonotype has at least ten counts. V is TRBV24-1 and J is TRBJ2-1; TRBD2 matches 10 bases. There are 17 residues in the CDR3. Germline lookup yields CDR1 KGHDR and CDR2 SFDVKD. V gave up 6 bases and J gave up 7 bases; unmatched junction bases: 14. CDR3 DNA sequence: TGTGCCACCAGTAAGGTGGCTAGCGGGGGCACAAGGAATGAGCAGTTCTTC. This encodes CATSKVASGGTRNEQFF.

This clonotype was detected only a few times. The chain has TRBV5-6 and TRBJ2-7, with 8 bases lining up with TRBD1. Germline V CDR1 and CDR2: SGHDT, YYEEEE. This CDR3 has 16 amino acids. The J segment lost 3 bases and the V segment lost 4 bases, leaving 12 bases of the junction unmatched. The CDR3 nucleotides are TGTGCCAGCAGCCGGATATATAGGACAGGGAGCTACGAGCAGTACTTC. Translated, it gives CASSRIYRTGSYEQYF.

As to this clonotype: A much more abundant neighbour one base away suggests this may be a read error. The V call is TRBV27, the J call TRBJ1-1; D perhaps matches TRBD1 (6 bases). Germline V gene data show CDR1 as MNHEY and CDR2 as SMNVEV (reference sequence). The CDR3 length is 15 residues. The CDR3 DNA reads as TGTGCCAGCAGTTTATATGCAGGGGTGAACACTGAAGATTTCTTT. Protein sequence: CASSLYAGVNTEDFF.

The chain carries TRBV5-4 and TRBJ2-3; D is undetermined. Germline CDR1 reads SGHNT; CDR2 reads YYREEE (reference sequence). The CDR3 covers 16 residues. Trimming removed 0 bases from V and 0 bases from J, with 11 bases in between. CDR3 nucleotide sequence: TGTGCCAGCAGCTTGGGCCCTAGGCCAAGCACAGATACGCAGTATTTT. Its translation: CASSLGPRPSTDTQYF.

A few counts support this clonotype. CDR3 sequence reads: CSVEVVDRGYGYTF. CDR3 coding DNA: TGCAGCGTTGAAGTAGTAGACAGAGGATATGGCTACACCTTC. V is TRBV29-1 and J is TRBJ1-2, with D possibly TRBD1 on 5 matching bases. This CDR3 is 14 amino acids long. Germline lookup yields CDR1 SQVTM and CDR2 ANQGSEA. V was pared by 1 base and J by 5 bases, with 14 bases between.

This clonotype was recorded many times. The V gene is TRBV12-3 or TRBV12-4, the J gene TRBJ1-3; the D is unclear. The CDR3 has 16 residues. Trimming removed 7 bases from V and 2 bases from J, with 18 bases in between. CDR3 sequence reads: CASTLGATGAGNTIYF. The CDR3 nucleotides read TGTGCCAGCACCCTGGGCGCCACCGGGGCTGGAAACACCATATATTTT.

The chain combines TRBV7-6 with TRBJ1-2; 11 positions match TRBD1. Trimming cost V 5 bases and J 1 base; bases outside gene matches: 15. Germline V gives CDR1 SGHVS, CDR2 FNYEAQ. The CDR3 has 19 residues. This chain's CDR3 is CASSPRVRTGGLLNYGYTF. CDR3 DNA: TGTGCCAGCAGCCCACGAGTTCGGACAGGGGGCCTCCTTAACTATGGCTACACCTTC.

Details on this clonotype: A clone one base away is much larger, so this may be a read error. This chain joins TRBV11-2 and TRBJ2-1, with D perhaps matching TRBD1 or TRBD2 (6 bases each). This CDR3 region has 15 residues. Germline CDR1 reads SGHAT; CDR2 reads FQNNGV. Here the CDR3 DNA reads TGTGCCAGAAGCTTAGGGGGGCCCGCCTACAATGAGCAGTTCTTC. Translating it yields CARSLGGPAYNEQFF. The full variable domain, rest sourced from reference TRBV11-2 and TRBJ2-1, is EAGVAQSPRYKIIEKRQSVAFWCNPISGHATLYWYQQILGQGPKLLIQFQNNGVVDDSQLPKDRFSAERLKGVDSTLKIQPAKLEDSAVYLCARSLGGPAYNEQFFGPGTRLTVL.

This clonotype has a count of ten or more. The chain joins TRBV12-3 or TRBV12-4 to TRBJ2-7, with TRBD1 matching over 10 bases. J gave up 5 bases and V 6 bases, and 16 bases lay outside the gene matches. CDR3 length: 17 residues. CDR3 sequence (DNA): TGTGCCAGCAGAAACGGGGTCCGGGACAGGGGACGCCACGAGCAGTACTTC. Amino acid sequence: CASRNGVRDRGRHEQYF.

This clonotype appeared a few times. The gene calls are TRBV28 and TRBJ1-5, with D perhaps TRBD1 (5 bases). CDR3 size: 13 residues. Germline V gene lookup returns CDR1 MDHEN and CDR2 SYDVKM. V was trimmed by 6 bases and J by 3 bases, leaving 9 bases between them. DNA of the CDR3: TGTGCCAGCAGATTAGGGGTCAATCAGCCCCAGCATTTT. Protein: CASRLGVNQPQHF.

This clonotype was detected only a few times. This chain links TRBV20-1 with TRBJ1-5; 8 bases match TRBD1. Germline trimming cut 5 bases from V and 6 bases from J; bases unmatched to any gene: 6. The CDR3 loop spans 13 amino acids. Germline loops: CDR1 DFQATT, CDR2 SNEGSKA (reference sequence). The DNA of the CDR3 is TGCAGTGCTCACAGGGGGGTGGCTCAGCCCCAGCATTTT. Translation: CSAHRGVAQPQHF.

In its sample, this clonotype was seen many times. This chain joins TRBV7-2 and TRBJ1-6; D is perhaps TRBD1 (6 bases). Germline CDR1 is SGHTA and CDR2 is FQGNSA. The CDR3 extends over 19 amino acids. Deletions cut 5 bases from V and 7 bases from J, with 27 bases between. The CDR3, as DNA: TGTGCCAGCAGCCGAGGGGGGGGTGGGCCCGACGGCGGGAATTCACCCCTCCACTTT. Translation: CASSRGGGGPDGGNSPLHF.

With regard to this clonotype: Given a much more abundant clone one base away, this may be a read error. The genes are TRBV2 and TRBJ1-1, with unresolved D. Germline V gene lookup returns CDR1 SNHLY and CDR2 FYNNEI. The V gene lost 6 bases and the J gene lost 1 base, with 3 bases spanning the gap. The CDR3 contains 11 residues. This CDR3 reads CASRPNTEAFF. CDR3 in DNA: TGTGCCAGCAGGCCGAACACTGAAGCTTTCTTT.

This chain connects TRBV5-4 to TRBJ2-2, with 7 bases aligning to TRBD1. Per germline, CDR1 SGHNT and CDR2 YYREEE (reference sequence). The CDR3 covers 15 residues. After removal of 6 bases from V and 5 bases from J, the junction contained 10 bases not matched to a gene. The CDR3 bases are TGTGCCAGCACATCGGGACAGACAGAGACCGGGGAGCTGTTTTTT. It codes for CASTSGQTETGELFF.

This clonotype was detected only a few times. The chain couples TRBV25-1 to TRBJ1-2, with a tentative D call TRBD1 (5 bases). This CDR3 has 14 residues. CDR1 is MGHDK, CDR2 SYGVNS, per germline. V shed 5 bases and J shed 8 bases, with 18 bases lying between them. DNA for the CDR3: TGTGCCAGCAGTTTCGACAGTGGGCTTGACGGCTACACCTTC. It yields the protein CASSFDSGLDGYTF.

This clonotype showed up many times. The CDR3 reads CASSELQRMNTEAFF. As DNA, the CDR3 is TGTGCCAGCAGTGAATTGCAGAGAATGAACACTGAAGCTTTCTTT. The rearrangement uses TRBV6-1 and TRBJ1-1, with D hard to call. This CDR3 is built from 15 residues. V was shortened by 2 bases and J by 0 bases, with 10 bases between the two germline ends. The germline V gene has CDR1 MNHNS and CDR2 SASEGT.

This clonotype was picked up a small number of times. The gene calls are TRBV7-6 and TRBJ1-6; D may be TRBD1 (5 bases). The CDR3 is 14 residues long. The V end lost 5 bases, the J end lost 9 bases, and 14 bases lay between the germline ends. CDR1 SGHVS and CDR2 FNYEAQ come from the germline V gene. The CDR3 nucleotides are TGTGCCAGCAGCAGCCAGGGAGAGAGTTCACCCCTCCACTTT. Its translation: CASSSQGESSPLHF.

This clonotype was detected ten times or more. The chain employs TRBV19 and TRBJ1-6; 8 bases align to TRBD1. Germline CDR1 reads LNHDA; CDR2 reads SQIVND (reference sequence). The CDR3 runs to 13 residues. V dropped 9 bases and J dropped 6; count of bases not matched to a gene: 4. CDR3 sequence reads: CASSGQGNSPLHF. The CDR3 DNA reads as TGTGCCAGCAGTGGACAGGGTAATTCACCCCTCCACTTT.

The CDR3 DNA reads TGCGCCAGCGGACATCTCCCAGGGCAAAATTCACCCCTCCACTTT. This translates into CASGHLPGQNSPLHF. V usage is TRBV4-1 and J usage is TRBJ1-6; D possibly corresponds to TRBD1 (5 bases). V dropped 8 bases and J dropped 7 bases, with 18 bases sitting between them. Looked up from germline, CDR1 is MGHRA and CDR2 is YSYEKL. There are 15 residues in the CDR3.

This clonotype occurred a few times. The chain combines TRBV4-1 with TRBJ1-2; D is unclear. Trimming took 0 bases from V and 2 from J, leaving 13 bases between them. CDR3 length equals 16 residues. Looked up from germline, CDR1 is MGHRA and CDR2 is YSYEKL. CDR3 sequence: CASSQDRKAANYGYTF. CDR3 bases: TGCGCCAGCAGCCAAGACCGGAAAGCGGCCAACTATGGCTACACCTTC.

This clonotype was found a few times. The chain is built from TRBV12-3 or TRBV12-4 and TRBJ1-5; tentatively, D is TRBD1 (5 bases). Between the trimmed V and J ends, which lost 4 bases and 7 bases, there was a span of 14 bases. CDR3 length equals 14 residues. The CDR3 region has the DNA TGTGCCAGCAGTTCCTGGGGGGGGGAGCAGCCCCAGCATTTT. This codes for CASSSWGGEQPQHF.

This clonotype was detected many times. This chain connects TRBV19 to TRBJ2-1; 9 bases match TRBD1. Germline CDR1 LNHDA, CDR2 SQIVND (reference sequence). The length of the CDR3 is 21 residues. V shed 3 bases, J shed 0 bases, and the junction held 18 bases outside the gene matches. The CDR3 DNA follows: TGTGCCAGTAGTATTGTCTTGGGACAGGGACTTCTAGAGGGCTCCTACAATGAGCAGTTCTTC. It is translated as CASSIVLGQGLLEGSYNEQFF.

This chain links TRBV7-4 with TRBJ2-1; 7 nucleotides agree with TRBD1. Germline V CDR1 and CDR2: SGHVT, SQSDAQ. CDR3 length equals 15 residues. V lost 5 bases and J lost 5; bases outside the gene matches: 9. The CDR3 DNA reads TGTGCCAGCAGCCGAGACGGGACAGTGGACAATGAGCAGTTCTTC. Translating gives CASSRDGTVDNEQFF.